A single sample gave rise to the 18 T cell receptor beta chains below, sequenced in a study of blood T cells in healthy people across ages. Primed by a sample-barcoded 5' primer and a J-beta primer mix, a second PCR proceeded for roughly 6 to 12 cycles. TCRdb used MiXCR to reprocess the 5' RACE reads, holding one entry per CDR3 protein. This sample has about 1,800,000 distinct CDR3 sequences, with 28% found just once. Sequencing was carried out using blood. The receptors shown here come from a woman in her thirties in good health.

The genes are TRBV20-1 and TRBJ1-5; D unclear. The CDR3 has 18 residues. Per the germline V gene, CDR1 is DFQATT and CDR2 is SNEGSKA (reference sequence). Trimming cost V 0 bases and J 0 bases, with 18 bases left between them. The CDR3 bases are TGCAGTGCTAGAGATAGATGGCAGGTCACGGATAGCAATCAGCCCCAGCATTTT. Protein: CSARDRWQVTDSNQPQHF.

Regarding this clonotype: One junction end does not reproduce the germline sequence, and a read error may be involved. J is TRBJ2-6 and V is TRBV12-3 or TRBV12-4, with D perhaps assigned TRBD1 or TRBD2 (7 bases each). The CDR3 is 14 residues long. The CDR3 bases are TGTGCCAGCAGCAGGGGGAGCGGGGCCAACGTCCCGACTTTC. It codes for CASSRGSGANVPTF.

Only a few counts were recorded for this clonotype. The rearrangement uses TRBV5-1 and TRBJ2-6; 7 positions match TRBD1. Germline trimming cut 4 bases from V and 4 bases from J; bases unmatched to any gene: 8. Germline V lookup: CDR1 SGHRS, CDR2 YFSETQ. The CDR3 is made up of 16 amino acids. Written as DNA, the CDR3 is TGCGCCAGCAGCCCGAACAGGGGAGACGGGGCCAACGTCCTGACTTTC. It encodes CASSPNRGDGANVLTF. Full variable domain (remainder filled in from reference TRBV5-1 and TRBJ2-6): KAGVTQTPRYLIKTRGQQVTLSCSPISGHRSVSWYQQTPGQGLQFLFEYFSETQRNKGNFPGRFSGRQFSNSRSEMNVSTLELGDSALYLCASSPNRGDGANVLTFGAGSRLTVL.

This clonotype has only a few counts. This may come from a read error, since a much larger clone is one base off. This rearrangement joins TRBV29-1 to TRBJ2-5; 8 bases align to TRBD2. This CDR3 is built from 18 residues. Germline CDR1 and CDR2: SQVTM and ANQGSEA. CDR3 DNA: TGCAGCGTTGGGGCAGCCGGCCTGGAGCGGGGGCGCCAAGAGACCCAGGACTTC. It specifies CSVGAAGLERGRQETQDF.

This clonotype was counted only a few times. V usage is TRBV7-9 and J usage is TRBJ2-3, with D perhaps TRBD2 (6 bases). The CDR3 length is 14 residues. Deletions cut 10 bases from V and 0 bases from J, with 14 bases between. Germline V CDR1 and CDR2: SEHNR, FQNEAQ (reference sequence). This CDR3 reads CATQAGTSTDTQYF. The CDR3 DNA reads TGTGCCACCCAAGCTGGGACTAGCACAGATACGCAGTATTTT.

CDR3 sequence reads: CASARDRGNLKAFF. The CDR3 region has the DNA TGTGCCAGCGCCCGGGACAGGGGAAATCTTAAAGCTTTCTTT. The chain is built from TRBV2 and TRBJ1-1; 10 bases are shared with TRBD1. CDR3 size: 14 residues. V shed 8 bases and J 9 bases; nucleotides not matched to a gene: 12. Germline V lookup: CDR1 SNHLY, CDR2 FYNNEI.

Worth noting for this clonotype: A clone one base away is much larger, so this may be a read error. The chain has TRBV6-2 or TRBV6-3 and TRBJ2-7; no clear D gene. The CDR3 has 13 residues. The V gene's germline CDR1 is MNHEY and CDR2 SVGEGT. The CDR3 here is CASRYSDPQEQYF. CDR3 bases: TGTGCCAGCAGGTACTCCGATCCCCAGGAGCAGTACTTC.

The chain has TRBV27 and TRBJ1-2, with 8 positions matching TRBD1. Germline V gene lookup returns CDR1 MNHEY and CDR2 SMNVEV (reference sequence). The V segment lost 5 bases and the J segment 2 bases; nucleotides outside the gene matches: 16. The CDR3 extends over 18 amino acids. CDR3 coding DNA: TGTGCCAGCAGTACAAAGAACCCTGGACAGGGTTGGAACTATGGCTACACCTTC. Its translation: CASSTKNPGQGWNYGYTF.

This clonotype was seen only a few times. This sequence joins TRBV12-3 or TRBV12-4 and TRBJ2-3; maybe TRBD1 (6 bases). This CDR3 is built from 14 residues. V was clipped by 6 bases and J by 5 bases, with 15 bases between them. CDR3 DNA: TGTGCCAGCAGCAGGGACACCACACAAGATACGCAGTATTTT. It codes for CASSRDTTQDTQYF.

The sample holds a few counts of this clonotype. At one boundary the junction diverges from the germline segment, which might be a read error. The V gene is TRBV5-1, the J gene TRBJ2-1; 8 bases are a match to TRBD1. The CDR3 covers 16 residues. Germline CDR1 reads SGHRS; CDR2 reads YFSETQ. The CDR3 coding sequence is TGCGCCGGCAGCTTGGTAGTGACAGGGGTTTCCGCTGAGCAGTTCTTC. It is translated as CAGSLVVTGVSAEQFF.

The chain is built from TRBV12-3 or TRBV12-4 and TRBJ1-5, with TRBD1 identical over 7 bases. CDR3 length: 13 residues. The J segment lost 3 bases and the V segment lost 11 bases, leaving 7 bases of the junction unmatched. CDR3 DNA: TGTGCCGGCCACAGGGGCCCCAATCAGCCCCAGCATTTT. Its protein product is CAGHRGPNQPQHF.

Comment on this clonotype: A read error is likely, as this CDR3 ends without the conserved phenylalanine or tryptophan. This chain links TRBV4-1 with TRBJ2-5; a weak D match, TRBD2 (5 bases). Between the trimmed V and J ends, which lost 4 bases and 5 bases, there was a span of 17 bases. The CDR3 sequence is 15 residues long. The germline V gene encodes CDR1 MGHRA and CDR2 YSYEKL. The CDR3 sequence: CASSLLSGLRETQYV. DNA for the CDR3: TGCGCCAGCAGCCTGTTATCGGGGTTGAGGGAGACCCAGTACGTC.

This clonotype was counted a few times. J is TRBJ1-2 and V is TRBV5-1; possible D gene TRBD1, 6 bases. The V gene lost 0 bases and the J gene lost 7 bases, with 13 bases spanning the gap. Germline V gives CDR1 SGHRS, CDR2 YFSETQ. The CDR3 has 14 residues. The CDR3 DNA sequence: TGCGCCAGCAGCTTGGGGGTGGGGGCAGCTGGCTACACCTTC. It is translated as CASSLGVGAAGYTF.

There are a few counts of this clonotype. The junction shows a germline mismatch at one end, possibly a read error. The V and J genes are TRBV29-1 and TRBJ2-7, with TRBD1 as a possible D gene (5 bases). The CDR3 consists of 14 residues. Germline-derived CDR1 and CDR2 are SQVTM and ANQGSEA. In nucleotides, the CDR3 is TGCAGCGTCCGCAGGGCAGGAAGCTCCTACGAGCGGTACTTC. Translated, it gives CSVRRAGSSYERYF.

This clonotype was seen many times. The chain is built from TRBV7-9 and TRBJ2-5; TRBD1 matches 7 bases. The CDR3 length is 13 residues. V shed 3 bases and J 5 bases; nucleotides not matched to a gene: 3. Germline V gives CDR1 SEHNR, CDR2 FQNEAQ (reference sequence). Here the CDR3 DNA reads TGTGCCAGCAGCTTCCGGACAGGCGAGACCCAGTACTTC. This translates into CASSFRTGETQYF.

The chain joins TRBV5-1 to TRBJ1-1; maybe TRBD1 (6 bases). Trimming left V 0 bases short and J 4 bases short, with 16 bases between. Germline values: CDR1 SGHRS, CDR2 YFSETQ. This CDR3 region has 16 residues. CDR3 DNA sequence: TGCGCCAGCAGCTTGGCTCGAGGGGGGATGGGCACTGAAGCTTTCTTT. Amino acid sequence: CASSLARGGMGTEAFF.

Ten or more counts support this clonotype. The rearrangement joins TRBV7-2 to TRBJ2-3; TRBD2 aligns across 9 bases. This CDR3 has 16 residues. CDR1 SGHTA and CDR2 FQGNSA come from the germline V gene. The V and J ends lost 0 bases and 0 bases, in that order; junction bases with no gene match: 1. CDR3 sequence reads: CASSLALAGSTDTQYF. The CDR3 bases are TGTGCCAGCAGCTTAGCCCTAGCGGGGAGCACAGATACGCAGTATTTT.

The rearrangement joins TRBV5-1 to TRBJ2-5, with a tentative D call TRBD2 (7 bases). CDR3 size: 14 residues. The V and J ends lost 6 bases and 2 bases respectively, with 14 bases between them. Germline CDR1 and CDR2: SGHRS and YFSETQ. The CDR3 coding sequence is TGCGCCAGCATCGGGGGGACACCTCAAGAGACCCAGTACTTC. It codes for CASIGGTPQETQYF.